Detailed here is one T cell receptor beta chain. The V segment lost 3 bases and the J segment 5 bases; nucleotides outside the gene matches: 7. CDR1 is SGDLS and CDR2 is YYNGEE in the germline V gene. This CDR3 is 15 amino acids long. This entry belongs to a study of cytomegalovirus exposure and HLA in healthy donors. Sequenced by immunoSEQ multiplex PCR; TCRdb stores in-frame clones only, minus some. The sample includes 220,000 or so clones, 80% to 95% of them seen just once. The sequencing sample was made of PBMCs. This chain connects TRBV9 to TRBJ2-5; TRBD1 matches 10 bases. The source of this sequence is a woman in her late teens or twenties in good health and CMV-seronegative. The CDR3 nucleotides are TGTGCCAGCAGCGAGGGACAGGGGATAACGGAGACCCAGTACTTC. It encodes CASSEGQGITETQYF.